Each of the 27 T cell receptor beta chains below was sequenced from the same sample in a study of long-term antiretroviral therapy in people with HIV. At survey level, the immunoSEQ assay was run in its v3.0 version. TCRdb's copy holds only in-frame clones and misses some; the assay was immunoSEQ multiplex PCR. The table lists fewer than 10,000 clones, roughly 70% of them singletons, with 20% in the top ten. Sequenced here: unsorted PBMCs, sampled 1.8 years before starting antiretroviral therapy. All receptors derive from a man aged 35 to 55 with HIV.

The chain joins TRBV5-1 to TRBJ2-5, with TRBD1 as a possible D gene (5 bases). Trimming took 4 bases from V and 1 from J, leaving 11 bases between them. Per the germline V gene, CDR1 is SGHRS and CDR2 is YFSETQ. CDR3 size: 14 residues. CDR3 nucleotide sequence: TGCGCCAGCAGCGATCAAAGGGGCCAAGAGACCCAGTACTTC. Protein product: CASSDQRGQETQYF.

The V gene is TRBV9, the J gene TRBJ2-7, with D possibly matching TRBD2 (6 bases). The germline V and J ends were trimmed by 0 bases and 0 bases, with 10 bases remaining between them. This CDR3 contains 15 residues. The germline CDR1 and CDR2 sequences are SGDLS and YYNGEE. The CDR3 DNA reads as TGTGCCAGCAGCGTAGGGAGGGCAGCCTCCTACGAGCAGTACTTC. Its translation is CASSVGRAASYEQYF.

Here the CDR3 DNA reads TGCGCCAGCAGCCGAGGACAGGGGATGAACACTGAAGCTTTCTTT. It yields the protein CASSRGQGMNTEAFF. This sequence joins TRBV4-1 and TRBJ1-1; 9 nucleotides align to TRBD1. The J segment lost 0 bases and the V segment lost 4 bases, leaving 3 bases of the junction unmatched. Per the germline V gene, CDR1 is MGHRA and CDR2 is YSYEKL. The CDR3 is 15 amino acids.

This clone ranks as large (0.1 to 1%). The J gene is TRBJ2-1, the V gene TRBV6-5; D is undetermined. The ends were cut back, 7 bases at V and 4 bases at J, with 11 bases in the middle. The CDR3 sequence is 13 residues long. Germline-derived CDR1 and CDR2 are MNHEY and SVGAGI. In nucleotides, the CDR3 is TGTGCCAGCAAGAAACACTGTTACAATGAGCAGTTCTTC. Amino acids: CASKKHCYNEQFF.

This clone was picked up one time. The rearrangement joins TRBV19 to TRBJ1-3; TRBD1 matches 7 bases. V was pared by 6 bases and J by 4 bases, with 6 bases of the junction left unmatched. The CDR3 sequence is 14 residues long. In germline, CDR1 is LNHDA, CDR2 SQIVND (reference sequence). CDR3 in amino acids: CASSLDRAGNTIYF. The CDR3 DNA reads TGTGCCAGTAGCCTCGACAGGGCCGGAAACACCATATATTTT.

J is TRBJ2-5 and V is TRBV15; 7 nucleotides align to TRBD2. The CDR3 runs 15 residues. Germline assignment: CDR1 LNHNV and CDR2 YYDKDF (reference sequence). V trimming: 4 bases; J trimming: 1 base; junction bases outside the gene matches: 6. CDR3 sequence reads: CATSNWGGSQETQYF. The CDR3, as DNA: TGTGCCACCAGCAACTGGGGCGGGAGCCAAGAGACCCAGTACTTC.

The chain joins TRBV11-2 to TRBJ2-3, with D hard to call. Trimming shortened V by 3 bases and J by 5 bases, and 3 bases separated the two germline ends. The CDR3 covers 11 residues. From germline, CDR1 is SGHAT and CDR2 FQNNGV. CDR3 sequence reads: CASSFGDTQYF. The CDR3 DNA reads TGTGCCAGCAGCTTTGGAGATACGCAGTATTTT. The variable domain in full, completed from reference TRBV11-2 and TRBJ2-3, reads EAGVAQSPRYKIIEKRQSVAFWCNPISGHATLYWYQQILGQGPKLLIQFQNNGVVDDSQLPKDRFSAERLKGVDSTLKIQPAKLEDSAVYLCASSFGDTQYFGPGTRLTVL.

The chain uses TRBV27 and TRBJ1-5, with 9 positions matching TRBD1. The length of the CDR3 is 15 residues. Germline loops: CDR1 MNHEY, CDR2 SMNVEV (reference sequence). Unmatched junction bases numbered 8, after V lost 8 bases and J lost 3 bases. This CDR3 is CASASGQGYNQPQHF. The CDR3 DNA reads TGTGCCAGCGCGTCGGGACAGGGCTACAATCAGCCCCAGCATTTT.

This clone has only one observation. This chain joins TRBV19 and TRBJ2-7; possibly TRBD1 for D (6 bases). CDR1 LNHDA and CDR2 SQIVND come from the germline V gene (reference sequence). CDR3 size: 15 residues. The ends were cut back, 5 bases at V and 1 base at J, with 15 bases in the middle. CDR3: CASSPTGSLSYEQYF. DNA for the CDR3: TGTGCCAGTAGTCCTACAGGGAGTCTTTCCTACGAGCAGTACTTC.

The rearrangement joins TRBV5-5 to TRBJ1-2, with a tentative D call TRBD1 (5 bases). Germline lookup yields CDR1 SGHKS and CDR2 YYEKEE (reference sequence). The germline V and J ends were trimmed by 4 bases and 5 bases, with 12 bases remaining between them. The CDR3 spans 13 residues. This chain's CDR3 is CASSAGAGYGYTF. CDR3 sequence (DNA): TGTGCCAGCAGCGCGGGCGCAGGGTATGGCTACACCTTC.

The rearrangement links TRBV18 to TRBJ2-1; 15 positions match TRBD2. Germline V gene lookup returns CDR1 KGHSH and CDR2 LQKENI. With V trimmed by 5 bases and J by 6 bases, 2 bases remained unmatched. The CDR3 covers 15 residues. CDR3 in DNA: TGTGCCAGCTCAAGGACTAGCGGGGGGGGCAATGAGCAGTTCTTC. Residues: CASSRTSGGGNEQFF.

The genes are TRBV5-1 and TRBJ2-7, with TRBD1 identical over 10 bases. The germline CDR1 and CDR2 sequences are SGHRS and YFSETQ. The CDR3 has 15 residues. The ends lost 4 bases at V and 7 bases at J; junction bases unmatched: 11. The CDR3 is CASSLRQGAAGEQYF. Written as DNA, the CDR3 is TGCGCCAGCAGCCTTAGACAGGGGGCAGCGGGTGAGCAGTACTTC.

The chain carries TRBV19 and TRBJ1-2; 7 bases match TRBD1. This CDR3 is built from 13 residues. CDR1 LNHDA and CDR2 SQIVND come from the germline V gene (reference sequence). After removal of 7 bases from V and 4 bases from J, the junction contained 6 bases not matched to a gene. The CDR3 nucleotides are TGTGCCAGTACCTCCGGGACAGCCTATGGCTACACCTTC. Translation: CASTSGTAYGYTF.

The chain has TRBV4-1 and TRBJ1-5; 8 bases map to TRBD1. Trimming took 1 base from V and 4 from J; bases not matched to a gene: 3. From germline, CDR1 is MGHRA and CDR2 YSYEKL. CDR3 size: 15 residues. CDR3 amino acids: CASSQVRQGNQPQHF. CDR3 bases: TGCGCCAGCAGCCAAGTACGACAGGGGAATCAGCCCCAGCATTTT.

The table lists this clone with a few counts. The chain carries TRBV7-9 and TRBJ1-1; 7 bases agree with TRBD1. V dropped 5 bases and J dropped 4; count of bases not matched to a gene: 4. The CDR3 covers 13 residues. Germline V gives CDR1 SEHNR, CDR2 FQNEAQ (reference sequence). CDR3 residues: CASSIQGSTEAFF. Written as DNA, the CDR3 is TGTGCCAGCAGCATACAGGGGAGCACTGAAGCTTTCTTT.

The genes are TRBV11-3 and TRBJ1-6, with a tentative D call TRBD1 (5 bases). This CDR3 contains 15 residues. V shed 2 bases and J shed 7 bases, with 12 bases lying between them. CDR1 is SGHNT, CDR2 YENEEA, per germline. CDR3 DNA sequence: TGTGCCAGCAGCTTACAGGGTGGCAAGAATTCACCCCTCCACTTT. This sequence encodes CASSLQGGKNSPLHF.

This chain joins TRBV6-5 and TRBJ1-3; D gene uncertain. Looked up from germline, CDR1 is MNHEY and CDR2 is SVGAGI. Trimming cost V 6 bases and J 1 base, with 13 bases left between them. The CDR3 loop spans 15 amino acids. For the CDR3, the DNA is TGTGCCAGCAGCCTGGACGCCGATTCTGGAAACACCATATATTTT. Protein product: CASSLDADSGNTIYF.

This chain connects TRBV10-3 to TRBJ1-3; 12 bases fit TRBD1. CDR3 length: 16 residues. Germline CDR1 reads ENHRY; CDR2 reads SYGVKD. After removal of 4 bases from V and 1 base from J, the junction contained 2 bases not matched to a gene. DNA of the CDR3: TGTGCCATCAGTGGGGGACAGGGGGCTTCTGGAAACACCATATATTTT. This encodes CAISGGQGASGNTIYF.

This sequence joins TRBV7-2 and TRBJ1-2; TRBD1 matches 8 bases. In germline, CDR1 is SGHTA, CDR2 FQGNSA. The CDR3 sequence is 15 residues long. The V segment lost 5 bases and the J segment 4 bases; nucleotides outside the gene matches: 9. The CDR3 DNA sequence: TGTGCCAGCAGCCCTTACCTGGGGACAGGCTATGGCTACACCTTC. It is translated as CASSPYLGTGYGYTF. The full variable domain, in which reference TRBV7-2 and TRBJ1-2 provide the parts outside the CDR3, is GAGVSQSPSNKVTEKGKDVELRCDPISGHTALYWYRQSLGQGLEFLIYFQGNSAPDKSGLPSDRFSAERTGGSVSTLTIQRTQQEDSAVYLCASSPYLGTGYGYTFGSGTRLTVV.

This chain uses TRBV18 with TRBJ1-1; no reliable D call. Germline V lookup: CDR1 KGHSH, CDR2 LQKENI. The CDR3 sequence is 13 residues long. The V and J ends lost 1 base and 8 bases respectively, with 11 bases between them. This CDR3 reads CASSPLPVGEAFF. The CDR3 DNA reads TGTGCCAGCTCACCACTACCCGTGGGAGAAGCTTTCTTT.

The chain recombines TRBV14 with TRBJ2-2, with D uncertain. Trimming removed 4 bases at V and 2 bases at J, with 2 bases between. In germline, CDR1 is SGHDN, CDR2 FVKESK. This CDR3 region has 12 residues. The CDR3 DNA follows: TGTGCCAGCAGCCTTAACACCGGGGAGCTGTTTTTT. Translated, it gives CASSLNTGELFF.

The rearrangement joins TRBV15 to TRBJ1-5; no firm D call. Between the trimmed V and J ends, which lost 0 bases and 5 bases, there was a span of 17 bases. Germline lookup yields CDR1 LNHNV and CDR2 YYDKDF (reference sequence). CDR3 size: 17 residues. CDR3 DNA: TGTGCCACCAGCAGAGACCCGTTCGCCCCCGCGGATCAGCCCCAGCATTTT. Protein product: CATSRDPFAPADQPQHF.

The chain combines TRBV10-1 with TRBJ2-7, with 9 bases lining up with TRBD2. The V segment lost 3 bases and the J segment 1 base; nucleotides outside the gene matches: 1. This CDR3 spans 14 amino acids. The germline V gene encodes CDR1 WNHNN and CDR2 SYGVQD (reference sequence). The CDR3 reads CASSDGLASYEQYF. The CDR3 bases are TGCGCCAGCAGTGATGGACTAGCGTCCTACGAGCAGTACTTC.

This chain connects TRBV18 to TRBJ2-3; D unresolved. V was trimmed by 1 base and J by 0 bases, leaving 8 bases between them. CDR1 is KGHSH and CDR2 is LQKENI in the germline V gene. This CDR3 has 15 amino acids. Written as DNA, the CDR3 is TGTGCCAGCTCACCACAGGGCACTAGCACAGATACGCAGTATTTT. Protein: CASSPQGTSTDTQYF.

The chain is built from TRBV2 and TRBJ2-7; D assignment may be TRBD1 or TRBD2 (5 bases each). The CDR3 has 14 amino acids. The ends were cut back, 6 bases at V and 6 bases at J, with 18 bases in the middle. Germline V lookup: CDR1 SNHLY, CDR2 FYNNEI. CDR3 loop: CASSSGPNGREQYF. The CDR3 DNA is TGTGCCAGCAGCTCGGGGCCTAACGGCCGCGAGCAGTACTTC.

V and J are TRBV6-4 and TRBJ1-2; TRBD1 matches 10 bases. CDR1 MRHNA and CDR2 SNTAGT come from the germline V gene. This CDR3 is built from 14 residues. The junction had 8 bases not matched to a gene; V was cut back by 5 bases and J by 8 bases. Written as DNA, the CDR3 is TGTGCCAGCAGTTTAGACAGGGGGCTGTGGGGCTACACCTTC. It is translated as CASSLDRGLWGYTF.

CDR3: CASGLGGYRTGELFF. CDR3 in DNA: TGTGCTAGTGGTTTGGGAGGGTATCGCACCGGGGAGCTGTTTTTT. This chain joins TRBV12-5 and TRBJ2-2, with D possibly TRBD2 on 5 matching bases. There are 15 residues in the CDR3. CDR1 is LGHNT, CDR2 FRNRAP, per germline. The V end was cut by 1 base, the J end by 4 bases, with 10 bases between.